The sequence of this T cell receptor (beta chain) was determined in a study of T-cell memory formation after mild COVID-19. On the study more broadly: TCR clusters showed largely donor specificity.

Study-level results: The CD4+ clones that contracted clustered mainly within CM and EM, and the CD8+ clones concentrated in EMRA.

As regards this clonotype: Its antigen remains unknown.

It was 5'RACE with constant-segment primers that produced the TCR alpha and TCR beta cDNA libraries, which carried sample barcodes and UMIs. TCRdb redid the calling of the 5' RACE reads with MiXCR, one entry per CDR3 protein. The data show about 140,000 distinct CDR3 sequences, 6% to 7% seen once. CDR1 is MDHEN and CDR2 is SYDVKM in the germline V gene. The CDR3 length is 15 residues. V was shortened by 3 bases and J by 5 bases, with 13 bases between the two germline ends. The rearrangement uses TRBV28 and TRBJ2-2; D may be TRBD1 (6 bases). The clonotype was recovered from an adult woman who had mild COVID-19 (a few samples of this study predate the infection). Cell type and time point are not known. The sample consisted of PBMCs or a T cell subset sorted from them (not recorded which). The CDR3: CASSLWGRWTGELFF. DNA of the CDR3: TGTGCCAGCAGTTTGTGGGGGCGGTGGACCGGGGAGCTGTTTTTT.